These 5 T cell receptor beta chains originate from one sample sequenced in a study of T cell changes during pregnancy in multiple sclerosis (dated by TCRdb to the late 2010s). Libraries were made using the immunoSEQ multiplex PCR assay. Drawn from immuneACCESS, this table holds only the in-frame rearrangements with V and J called that TCRdb kept. Clones are partly lost; checked studies trace under half to an unresolved V gene and leave the rest unexplained. The sample has about 70,000 clones on record, about 95% of them singletons. 0.58% of the sample lies in the top ten. The sequencing here drew on peripheral blood, taken in the third trimester of pregnancy. Receptors originate from a female donor with multiple sclerosis, enrolled in a pregnancy study.

This chain uses TRBV4-3 with TRBJ1-4; D not certain. This CDR3 region has 16 residues. V dropped 3 bases and J dropped 0 bases, with 11 bases sitting between them. Germline V CDR1 and CDR2: LGHNA, YSLEER. The CDR3 protein is CASSHGPIATNEKLFF. The CDR3 coding sequence is TGCGCCAGCAGCCATGGCCCAATTGCAACTAATGAAAAACTGTTTTTT.

This chain links TRBV4-1 with TRBJ1-5; tentative D call: TRBD1 (6 bases). V lost 4 bases and J 7 bases, leaving 14 bases between the germline ends. The CDR3 runs 14 residues. Germline V CDR1 and CDR2: MGHRA, YSYEKL. The CDR3 loop is CASSLNRATQPQHF. The CDR3 DNA reads TGCGCCAGCAGCCTGAACAGGGCCACGCAGCCCCAGCATTTT.

The chain combines TRBV27 with TRBJ1-2, with TRBD1 identical over 9 bases. Germline-derived CDR1 and CDR2 are MNHEY and SMNVEV (reference sequence). CDR3 length: 17 amino acids. The V gene end was trimmed by 0 bases and the J gene end by 4 bases; junction bases not matched to a gene: 9. The chain's CDR3 is CASSLSDRGGEGYGYTF. CDR3 nucleotides: TGTGCCAGCAGTTTATCGGACAGGGGAGGTGAGGGCTATGGCTACACCTTC.

V usage is TRBV25-1 and J usage is TRBJ2-7; 7 bases match TRBD1. J lost 0 bases, V lost 3 bases, and 2 bases had no gene match. CDR1 is MGHDK and CDR2 is SYGVNS in the germline V gene. The CDR3 has 14 amino acids. The DNA for the CDR3 is TGTGCCAGCAGTGAGGGACAGAGCTCCTACGAGCAGTACTTC. Protein: CASSEGQSSYEQYF.

The genes are TRBV19 and TRBJ2-7; D gene ambiguous. CDR1 is LNHDA, CDR2 SQIVND, per germline (reference sequence). This CDR3 comprises 14 residues. The V end was cut by 1 base, the J end by 3 bases, with 10 bases between. The CDR3 DNA reads TGTGCCAGTAGTATAGCCAGGTCCGACTACGAGCAGTACTTC. Protein product: CASSIARSDYEQYF.